This T cell receptor (beta chain) stems from a study of T cells in tuberculosis. Overall study context: T cells were selected with CD1B tetramers loaded with glucose monomycolate.

Germline loops: CDR1 LNHDA, CDR2 SQIVND (reference sequence). Trimming cost V 5 bases and J 5 bases; bases outside gene matches: 9. The CDR3 sequence is 16 residues long. Data came from immunoSEQ multiplex PCR; TCRdb stores just in-frame clones and leaves some out. The table includes about 88,000 clones, around 90% detected once. Thawed, overnight-rested PBMC were stained with GMM-loaded CD1B tetramer, viability dye and anti-CD3, then sorted. CD1B tetramers were loaded with Rhodococcus equi-derived C32 glucose monomycolate. The clonotype was recovered from an adult woman with latent tuberculosis. The sequenced sample was CD1b-GMM tetramer-negative cells sorted from PBMCs. The chain couples TRBV19 to TRBJ2-2; 9 bases agree with TRBD2. DNA for the CDR3: TGTGCCAGTAGTTCCCCTAGCGGGGTATTAACCGGGGAGCTGTTTTTT. Protein sequence: CASSSPSGVLTGELFF.